This T cell receptor beta chain stems from a study of blood T cells in healthy people across ages. V lost 2 bases and J lost 3, with 7 bases in between. Per germline, CDR1 SEHNR and CDR2 FQNEAQ (reference sequence). The CDR3 spans 14 residues. Together with a sample-barcoded 5' primer, a J-beta primer mix was included in a second PCR lasting about 7 to 12 cycles. From the 5' RACE reads, TCRdb called clonotypes with MiXCR, one entry per CDR3 protein. The repertoire includes 800,000 or so distinct CDR3 sequences, around a quarter of them detected once, and under 4.5% sits in the top ten. The same data also contributed to another study, on T cells of mothers and their children.

The receptor was isolated from a boy between 10 and 17 years old in good health. What was sequenced was blood. The V call is TRBV7-9, the J call TRBJ1-4, with unresolved D. CDR3 DNA: TGTGCCAGCAGCTTACAGGAACCTAATGAAAAACTGTTTTTT. It yields the protein CASSLQEPNEKLFF.